The present TCR beta chain was sequenced within a study of T cells in Graves' hyperthyroidism and ophthalmopathy. Whole-study context: Peripheral blood was secured at the point of initial diagnosis, before any treatment.

Study-wide results and limits: Blood shared most expanded thyroid clonotypes above 0.001.

RNA transcripts gave rise to amplified TCR beta CDR3 regions. The primer set for the first-round RT-PCR of the TCR CDR3 was HTBI. MiXCR, applied by TCRdb to the multiplex PCR reads, yields one record per CDR3 protein. The sample has 400,000 or so distinct CDR3 sequences; about 14% are singletons. This clonotype was recorded many times. The target antigen is unknown. Ophthalmopathy cases met thresholds of Clinical Activity Score at least 3, NOSPECS grade at least 4 and duration under 3 months. The PBMCs had their origin in 10 ml of fresh peripheral blood. The length of the CDR3 is 12 residues. The V gene lost 4 bases and the J gene lost 7 bases, with 11 bases spanning the gap. Germline V gene data show CDR1 as SGHAT and CDR2 as FQNNGV.

Sequenced material: blood. The clonotype was recovered from a man in his fifties or sixties with Graves' ophthalmopathy. This chain links TRBV11-2 with TRBJ2-7, with TRBD1 as a possible D gene (5 bases). DNA for the CDR3: TGTGCCAGCAGCTCAGGGTATTGGGAGCAGTACTTC. Its protein is CASSSGYWEQYF. Using reference TRBV11-2 and TRBJ2-7 for the parts outside the CDR3, the full variable domain is EAGVAQSPRYKIIEKRQSVAFWCNPISGHATLYWYQQILGQGPKLLIQFQNNGVVDDSQLPKDRFSAERLKGVDSTLKIQPAKLEDSAVYLCASSSGYWEQYFGPGTRLTVT.